This TCR beta chain appears in the sequencing data of a study of shared clonotypes between healthy human individuals. The wider study: Per-donor plates numbered three CD4 naive, three CD4 memory, two CD8 naive and one CD8 memory.

The study's findings and limits: It was observed that 5% to 6.5% of naive CD4 clonotypes were shared across a few donors. Clonotypes which were not shared had lower generation probabilities than clonotypes that all four donors shared.

This CDR3 comprises 15 residues. V gave up 1 base and J gave up 5 bases, with 14 bases separating them. Germline V CDR1 and CDR2: SNHLY, FYNNEI. Sorted-subset replicate PCR reactions contained roughly 210 ng DNA, corresponding to 29,000 or so T cell genomes. Only in-frame clones appear in the TCRdb table, and some are missing; sequencing was by immunoSEQ multiplex PCR. The sample consists of about 2,200,000 clones, approximately 94% of them appearing once. Positive CCR7 selection of CD45RO-negative cells yielded the naive CD8 cells, and terminally differentiated effector memory CD45RA+ cells were excluded. Notes on this clone: Antigen unknown.

This rearrangement joins TRBV2 to TRBJ2-5; unclear D gene. Source material: naive CD8+ T cells from PBMCs. This TCR came from a man aged 18 to 29 in good health. Some clones in this sample may be carry-over from other donors' samples. CDR3 DNA sequence: TGTGCCAGCAGTGAAGTGGTGGTAGGGTCCGAGACCCAGTACTTC. Protein sequence: CASSEVVVGSETQYF.